This TCR beta chain was recorded in a study of blood T cell repertoires in COVID-19. About the study: The origin of the acute and convalescent COVID-19 samples was the United States, Italy and Spain.

Per the original data handling: Reference gene primer amplification gave estimated nucleated cell counts. Only in-frame clones appear in the TCRdb table, and some are missing; sequencing was by immunoSEQ multiplex PCR. V and J calls and clone size are given by that table; D and trimming were obtained from the DNA. This repertoire shows tens of thousands of clones, about 83% found once; its top ten account for 16%. This receptor was identified in a middle-aged man with acute or convalescent COVID-19. Sequencing was carried out using peripheral blood.

The CDR3, as DNA: TGTGCCAGCAGCCAAGGGGGCTTACGTTCGGAAGCTTTCTTT. Translation: CASSQGGLRSEAFF. V usage is TRBV7-8 and J usage is TRBJ1-1; 7 bases match TRBD1. J gave up 8 bases and V 5 bases, and 11 bases lay outside the gene matches. The CDR3 length is 14 residues. Germline-derived CDR1 and CDR2 are SGHVS and FQNEAQ. Looking up the rest from reference TRBV7-8 and TRBJ1-1 gives the full variable domain: GAGVSQSPRYKVAKRGQDVALRCDPISGHVSLFWYQQALGQGPEFLTYFQNEAQLDKSGLPSDRFFAERPEGSVSTLKIQRTQQEDSAVYLCASSQGGLRSEAFFGQGTRLTVV.